Detailed here is one T cell receptor (beta chain). CDR1 SGHRS and CDR2 YFSETQ come from the germline V gene. V dropped 3 bases and J dropped 1 base, with 18 bases sitting between them. This CDR3 has 17 amino acids. Clones were read by immunoSEQ multiplex PCR, and TCRdb kept only the in-frame ones, dropping some. The table records tens of thousands of clones, about 92% of them present only once. These data belong to a study of T cell responses to AZD1222 COVID-19 vaccine. This clonotype was sampled from an adult who received the AZD1222 COVID-19 vaccine. Specimen: peripheral blood, collected 28 days after the second AZD1222 dose. This chain uses TRBV5-1 with TRBJ2-3, with D perhaps TRBD1 (5 bases). CDR3 region: CASSSLRAGAGTDTQYF. The CDR3 region has the DNA TGCGCCAGCAGCTCCTTACGGGCTGGGGCCGGCACAGATACGCAGTATTTT.